Only one count was recorded for the clone carrying this TCR beta chain. This sample is part of a study of T cell responses to AZD1222 COVID-19 vaccine. Data came from immunoSEQ multiplex PCR; TCRdb stores just in-frame clones and leaves some out. The sample consists of over 130,000 clones, around 88% of them appearing once. This CDR3 has 15 amino acids. CDR1 and CDR2 from the germline V gene are LNHDA and SQIVND (reference sequence). The V and J ends lost 5 bases and 7 bases respectively, with 20 bases between them. The chain has TRBV19 and TRBJ1-1, with D possibly matching TRBD1 (6 bases). The sequenced sample was peripheral blood, obtained on day 0 of AZD1222 vaccination. This receptor was identified in an adult in good health. The CDR3 nucleotides are TGTGCCAGTAGTCCGGGGAACAGGGCTGAGAATGAAGCTTTCTTT. Encoded protein: CASSPGNRAENEAFF.